The T cell receptor (beta chain) under discussion was sequenced for a study of T cells expressing NK-cell markers. TCRdb reprocessed the 5' RACE reads and keeps a single row for each CDR3 protein, giving no DNA. Its table lists about 450,000 distinct CDR3 sequences. This CDR3 comprises 14 residues. Germline assignment: CDR1 GTSNPN and CDR2 SVGIG (reference sequence). V and J are TRBV30 and TRBJ1-3. The TCR was taken from a woman between 18 and 70 years old in good health. The material sequenced was blood T cells: a sorted CD56 or NKG2C T cell subset, CD4+ or CD8+ T cells, or bulk PBMC T cells (not recorded which). The CDR3 here is CAWSGGLRGNTIYF.